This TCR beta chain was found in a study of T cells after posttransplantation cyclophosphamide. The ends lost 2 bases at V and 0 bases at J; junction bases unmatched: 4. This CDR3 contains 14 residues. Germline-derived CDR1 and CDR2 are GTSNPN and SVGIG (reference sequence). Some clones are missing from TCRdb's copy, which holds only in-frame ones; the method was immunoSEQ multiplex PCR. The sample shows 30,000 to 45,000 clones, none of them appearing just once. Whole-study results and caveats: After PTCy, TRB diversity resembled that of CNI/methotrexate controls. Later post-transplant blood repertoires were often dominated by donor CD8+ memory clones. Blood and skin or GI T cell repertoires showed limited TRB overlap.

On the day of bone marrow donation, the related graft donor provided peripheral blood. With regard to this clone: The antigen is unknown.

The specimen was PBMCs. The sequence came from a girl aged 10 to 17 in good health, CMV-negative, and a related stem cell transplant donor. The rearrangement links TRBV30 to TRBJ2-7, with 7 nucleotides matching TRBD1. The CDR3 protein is CAWSRDSSSYEQYF. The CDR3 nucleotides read TGTGCCTGGAGTAGGGACAGCAGCTCCTACGAGCAGTACTTC. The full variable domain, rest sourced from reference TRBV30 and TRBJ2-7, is SQTIHQWPATLVQPVGSPLSLECTVEGTSNPNLYWYRQAAGRGLQLLFYSVGIGQISSEVPQNLSASRPQDRQFILSSKKLLLSDSGFYLCAWSRDSSSYEQYFGPGTRLTVT.